Listed below are T cell receptor beta chains from one sample, sequenced in a study of Tregs in tolerant kidney transplant recipients. Some clones are missing from TCRdb's copy, which holds only in-frame ones; the method was immunoSEQ multiplex PCR. The table lists about 240,000 clones, roughly four fifths of them singletons. Sequenced input: CD4+ T cells from blood. Receptor source: a human donor in good health. The CDR3 runs from the conserved cysteine through the conserved F or W. Fields, in order: V gene, J gene, D gene, clone size, CDR3 protein, CDR3 DNA. A D gene is named only where the DNA matches it firmly. Clone size is stated in some rows and not others, as once, few, many or a class when expanded.

TRBV7-6	TRBJ2-5	TRBD1	NA	CASSHAGQGQETQYF	TGTGCCAGCAGCCACGCAGGACAGGGCCAAGAGACCCAGTACTTC
TRBV19	TRBJ1-1	NA	NA	CASSLYRGGTEAFF	TGTGCCAGTAGTCTCTATCGGGGGGGGACTGAAGCTTTCTTT
TRBV30	TRBJ1-1	NA	NA	CAWIQGTEAFF	TGTGCCTGGATCCAAGGAACTGAAGCTTTCTTT
TRBV7-9	TRBJ2-3	TRBD2	NA	CASSLGLAGETDTQYF	TGTGCCAGCAGCTTAGGTCTAGCGGGAGAAACAGATACGCAGTATTTT
TRBV11-2	TRBJ1-5	NA	NA	CASSRTDNQPQHF	TGTGCCAGCAGCAGGACAGACAATCAGCCCCAGCATTTT
TRBV5-1	TRBJ2-1	TRBD1	NA	CASSDPGQALSLFF	TGCGCCAGCAGCGACCCGGGACAGGCGTTAAGTTTGTTCTTC
TRBV5-8	TRBJ1-4	NA	few	CASSLVSGIVATNEKLFF	TGTGCCAGCAGCTTGGTCTCAGGGATCGTTGCAACTAATGAAAAACTGTTTTTT
TRBV5-6	TRBJ1-3	NA	NA	CASSLSGAGNTIYF	TGTGCCAGCAGCTTGAGTGGGGCTGGAAACACCATATATTTT
TRBV29-1	TRBJ1-4	NA	NA	CSVRTPTNEKLFF	TGCAGCGTCCGGACACCAACTAATGAAAAACTGTTTTTT
TRBV9	TRBJ2-1	NA	NA	CASSRTLTNEQFF	TGTGCCAGCAGCAGAACTCTTACCAATGAGCAGTTCTTC
TRBV7-3	TRBJ2-2	NA	NA	CASSPPGGLNTGELFF	TGTGCCAGCAGCCCCCCCGGGGGGCTGAACACCGGGGAGCTGTTTTTT
TRBV2	TRBJ2-5	TRBD1	NA	CASTGGGTGASETQYF	TGTGCCAGCACAGGAGGGGGGACAGGGGCTTCAGAGACCCAGTACTTC
TRBV6-1	TRBJ2-3	NA	NA	CASNRRGSTADTQYF	TGTGCCAGCAATAGGAGGGGCAGTACGGCAGATACGCAGTATTTT
TRBV5-5	TRBJ1-5	NA	NA	CASSLGQASRWNSNQPQHF	TGTGCCAGCAGCTTGGGACAGGCCTCTCGTTGGAATAGCAATCAGCCCCAGCATTTT
TRBV6-1	TRBJ2-3	TRBD1	NA	CASSAPGQLHPLRTDTQYF	TGTGCCAGCAGTGCTCCGGGACAGTTACATCCCCTGCGGACAGATACGCAGTATTTT
TRBV2	TRBJ2-5	TRBD1	NA	CASSEARRSGGYETQYF	TGTGCCAGCAGTGAAGCGCGGAGGTCAGGGGGCTATGAGACCCAGTACTTC
TRBV5-4	TRBJ2-3	TRBD2	NA	CASSFGLAGRTDTQYF	TGTGCCAGCAGCTTCGGGCTAGCGGGACGCACAGATACGCAGTATTTT
TRBV6-5	TRBJ2-2	NA	NA	CASSATTITGELFF	TGTGCCAGCAGTGCAACGACTATCACCGGGGAGCTGTTTTTT
TRBV7-6	TRBJ1-6	NA	NA	CASSLAASNSPLHF	TGTGCCAGCAGCCTAGCGGCTTCTAATTCACCCCTCCACTTT
TRBV6-1	TRBJ1-6	NA	NA	CATSSHSSNSPLHF	TGTGCCACGAGTTCCCACAGCTCTAATTCACCCCTCCACTTT
TRBV5-1	TRBJ1-2	TRBD1	NA	CASSFGRQGGSYGYTF	TGCGCCAGCAGCTTTGGACGGCAGGGGGGGAGCTATGGCTACACCTTC
TRBV2	TRBJ1-5	NA	NA	CASSEDYRGNQPQHF	TGTGCCAGCAGTGAAGACTACAGGGGCAATCAGCCCCAGCATTTT
TRBV4-1	TRBJ2-1	NA	NA	CASSQEPLWGNEQFF	TGCGCCAGCAGCCAAGAGCCCCTTTGGGGCAATGAGCAGTTCTTC
TRBV19	TRBJ1-1	TRBD1	NA	CASTPGQGLYAFF	TGTGCCAGCACCCCCGGACAGGGGTTATATGCTTTCTTT
TRBV9	TRBJ2-5	TRBD2	NA	CASTGTSGRVGQETQYF	TGTGCCAGCACTGGGACTAGCGGGAGAGTAGGTCAAGAGACCCAGTACTTC
TRBV18	TRBJ1-1	NA	NA	CASSPPPNTEAFF	TGTGCCAGCTCACCGCCTCCGAACACTGAAGCTTTCTTT
TRBV29-1	TRBJ2-5	NA	NA	CSVPGTTSETQYF	TGCAGCGTCCCAGGGACGACCTCGGAGACCCAGTACTTC
TRBV11-3	TRBJ2-7	NA	NA	CASSLDRSSYEQYF	TGTGCCAGCAGCTTAGACAGGAGCTCCTACGAGCAGTACTTC
TRBV5-8	TRBJ2-1	TRBD1	NA	CASSLTGGSYNEQFF	TGTGCCAGCAGCTTGACAGGGGGCTCCTACAATGAGCAGTTCTTC
TRBV7-3	TRBJ2-1	NA	NA	CASSYLALGEQFF	TGTGCCAGCAGCTACCTGGCGCTTGGTGAGCAGTTCTTC
TRBV6-1	TRBJ2-7	TRBD1	NA	CASRSDRGLYEQYF	TGTGCCAGCAGATCGGACAGGGGGCTGTACGAGCAGTACTTC
TRBV30	TRBJ2-7	NA	NA	CAWSLQGLGEQYF	TGTGCCTGGAGTTTGCAGGGGTTGGGCGAGCAGTACTTC
TRBV6-5	TRBJ2-7	TRBD2	NA	CASTYGLAGRYEQYF	TGTGCCAGCACCTACGGGCTAGCGGGAAGATACGAGCAGTACTTC
TRBV11-2	TRBJ2-7	TRBD2	few	CASSLAGGPYEQYF	TGTGCCAGCAGCTTAGCGGGAGGGCCTTACGAGCAGTACTTC
TRBV5-1	TRBJ2-3	TRBD1	NA	CASSPNQGTGRVDTQYF	TGCGCCAGCAGCCCCAATCAAGGGACAGGAAGAGTAGATACGCAGTATTTT
TRBV2	TRBJ2-1	TRBD2	NA	CASRMTSGGVQFF	TGTGCCAGCAGAATGACTAGCGGGGGGGTGCAGTTCTTC
TRBV30	TRBJ2-7	NA	NA	CAWRPQGWRIYEQYF	TGTGCCTGGAGGCCTCAGGGGTGGAGGATTTACGAGCAGTACTTC
TRBV2	TRBJ1-5	TRBD1	NA	CASSGTANSNQPQHF	TGTGCCAGCAGCGGGACAGCAAACAGCAATCAGCCCCAGCATTTT
TRBV9	TRBJ1-2	NA	once	CASSVTANNYGYTF	TGTGCCAGCAGCGTGACAGCTAATAACTATGGCTACACCTTC
TRBV18	TRBJ2-1	NA	NA	CASSPRDGPWNEQFF	TGTGCCAGCTCACCACGAGACGGGCCGTGGAATGAGCAGTTCTTC
TRBV5-1	TRBJ1-2	TRBD1	NA	CASSSASGTGGNGYTF	TGCGCCAGCAGCTCGGCCTCCGGGACAGGGGGCAATGGCTACACCTTC
TRBV7-9	TRBJ2-2	NA	NA	CASSSRRTGRAGELFF	TGTGCCAGCAGCTCAAGACGGACAGGGAGGGCCGGGGAGCTGTTTTTT
TRBV21-1	TRBJ2-1	NA	NA	CASSKSRIAGDFNEQFF	TGTGCCAGCAGCAAATCCAGGATAGCGGGAGATTTTAATGAGCAGTTCTTC
TRBV2	TRBJ1-4	NA	NA	CASGRAANEKLFF	TGTGCCAGCGGTAGGGCAGCTAATGAAAAACTGTTTTTT
TRBV2	TRBJ1-3	NA	NA	CASSERGLRTGNTIYF	TGTGCCAGCAGTGAAAGAGGGCTCAGGACTGGAAACACCATATATTTT